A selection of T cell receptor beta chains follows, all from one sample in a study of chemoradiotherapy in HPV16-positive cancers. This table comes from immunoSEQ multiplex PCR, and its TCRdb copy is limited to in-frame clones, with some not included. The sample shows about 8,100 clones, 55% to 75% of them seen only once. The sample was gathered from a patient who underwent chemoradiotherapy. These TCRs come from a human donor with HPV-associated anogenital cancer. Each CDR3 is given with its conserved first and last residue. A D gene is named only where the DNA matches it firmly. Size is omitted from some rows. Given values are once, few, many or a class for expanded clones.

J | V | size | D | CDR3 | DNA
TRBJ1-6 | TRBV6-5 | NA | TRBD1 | CASSHRDSVESALHF | TGTGCCAGCAGCCACCGGGACAGTGTCGAATCGGCCCTCCACTTT
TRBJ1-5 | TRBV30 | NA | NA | CAWSRGADSNQPQHF | TGTGCCTGGAGTCGGGGGGCGGATAGCAATCAGCCCCAGCATTTT
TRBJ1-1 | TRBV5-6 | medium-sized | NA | CASSLRGTEAFF | TGTGCCAGCAGCTTGAGGGGGACTGAAGCTTTCTTT
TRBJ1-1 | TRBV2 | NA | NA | CASSEARADNTEAFF | TGTGCCAGCAGTGAAGCGCGGGCGGACAACACTGAAGCTTTCTTT
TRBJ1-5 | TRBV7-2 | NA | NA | CASSLEPNQPQHF | TGTGCCAGCAGCTTAGAGCCCAATCAGCCCCAGCATTTT
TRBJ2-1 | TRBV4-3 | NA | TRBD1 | CASSPQPPGTGGNEQFF | TGCGCCAGCAGCCCCCAACCCCCTGGGACAGGGGGCAATGAGCAGTTCTTC
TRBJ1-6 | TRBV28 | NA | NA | CASSFYRDNSPLHF | TGTGCCAGCAGTTTTTACAGGGATAATTCACCCCTCCACTTT
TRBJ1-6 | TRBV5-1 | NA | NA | CASSLVSLNSPLHF | TGCGCCAGCAGCTTGGTTTCGTTGAATTCACCCCTCCACTTT
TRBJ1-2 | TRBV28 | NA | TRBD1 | CASSLGQGAQGGYTF | TGTGCCAGCAGTTTAGGTCAGGGGGCGCAGGGTGGCTACACCTTC
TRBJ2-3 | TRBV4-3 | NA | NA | CASSRTSLGTDTQYF | TGCGCCAGCAGCCGAACTAGCTTGGGCACAGATACGCAGTATTTT
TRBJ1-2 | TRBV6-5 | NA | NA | CASSYFNGGYTF | TGTGCCAGCAGTTATTTTAATGGGGGCTACACCTTC
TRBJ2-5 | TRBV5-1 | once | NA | CASSRGEGQGETQYF | TGCGCCAGCAGCCGCGGGGAGGGACAAGGAGAGACCCAGTACTTC
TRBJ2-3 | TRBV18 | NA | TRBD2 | CASSRSSAGGLTDTQYF | TGTGCCAGCTCACGTTCCTCAGCGGGGGGACTCACAGATACGCAGTATTTT
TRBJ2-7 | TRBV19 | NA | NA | CASSTDTWPTYEQYF | TGTGCCAGTAGCACGGACACTTGGCCCACCTACGAGCAGTACTTC
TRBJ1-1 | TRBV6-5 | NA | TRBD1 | CASSYVQGAGWTEAFF | TGTGCCAGCAGTTACGTCCAGGGGGCCGGGTGGACTGAAGCTTTCTTT
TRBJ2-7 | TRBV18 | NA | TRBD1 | CASSPNRQGSYEQYF | TGTGCCAGCTCACCTAACCGACAGGGCTCCTACGAGCAGTACTTC
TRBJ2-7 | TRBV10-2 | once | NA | CASREAAIREQYF | TGCGCCAGCAGGGAGGCTGCCATTCGCGAGCAGTACTTC
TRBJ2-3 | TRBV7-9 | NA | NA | CASSVSTDTQYF | TGTGCCAGCAGCGTTAGCACAGATACGCAGTATTTT
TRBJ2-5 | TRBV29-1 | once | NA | CSVVMRETQYF | TGCAGCGTTGTGATGAGAGAGACCCAGTACTTC
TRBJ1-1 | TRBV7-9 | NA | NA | CASSPDGAEAFF | TGTGCCAGCAGCCCGGACGGAGCTGAAGCTTTCTTT
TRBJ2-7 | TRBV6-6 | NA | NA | CASSYGVTTSYEQYF | TGTGCCAGCAGTTATGGAGTCACCACCTCCTACGAGCAGTACTTC
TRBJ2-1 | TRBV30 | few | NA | CAWSREVAPEQFF | TGTGCCTGGAGTAGGGAAGTGGCTCCTGAGCAGTTCTTC
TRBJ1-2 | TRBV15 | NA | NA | CATSRQIRTAASYGYTF | TGTGCCACCAGCAGGCAAATCCGAACAGCTGCTTCCTATGGCTACACCTTC
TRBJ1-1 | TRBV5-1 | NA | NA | CASSLDSIPVGLNTEAFF | TGCGCCAGCAGCTTGGATTCAATCCCCGTGGGTTTGAACACTGAAGCTTTCTTT
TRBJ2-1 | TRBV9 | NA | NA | CASSGGVGWYNEQFF | TGTGCCAGCAGTGGCGGAGTGGGTTGGTACAATGAGCAGTTCTTC